This TCR beta chain was retrieved from a study of OX40 agonist ivuxolimab in advanced cancers. Study summary: Six ivuxolimab dose levels, 0.01 to 10 mg/kg, were given intravenously every 2 weeks.

Generated by immunoSEQ multiplex PCR, the TCRdb table keeps only in-frame clones and is missing some. The sample includes about 50,000 clones, about 92% of them seen just once. The study's findings and limits: At 0.1 to 3.0 mg/kg and by week 6, CD4+ and CD8+ T cells in the blood had expanded clonally.

V was cut by 4 bases and J by 5 bases, with 15 bases left in between. CDR1 is KGHSH and CDR2 is LQKENI in the germline V gene. CDR3 length: 14 residues. Of note for this clone: The antigen remains undetermined.

The sequence was obtained from an adult with an advanced solid tumor such as melanoma, head and neck, liver or kidney cancer. Sequences were derived from CD4+ or CD8+ T cells sorted from blood, sampled in a trial of the OX40 agonist ivuxolimab. This chain links TRBV18 with TRBJ2-7; D remains ambiguous. Here the CDR3 DNA reads TGTGCCAGCTCACGGACGGAGTCCTACAACGAGCAGTACGTC. This sequence encodes CASSRTESYNEQYV.